Shown below are 21 T cell receptor beta chains from a single sample sequenced in a study of neurological immune-mediated disorders. A single record per CDR3 protein comes from TCRdb applying MiXCR to the 5' RACE reads. The sample records approximately 46,000 distinct CDR3 sequences, 10% being singletons. The time point denotes: longitudinal time-point 1 (baseline). Input material: PBMCs. The receptors shown here come from a woman between 40 and 55 years old in good health.

This clonotype appeared a few times. The CDR3 spells CASSRAGSGQPKSYEQYF. The CDR3, as DNA: TGTGCCAGCAGCCGCGCCGGGTCGGGGCAACCAAAGTCCTACGAGCAGTACTTC. The chain combines TRBV7-6 with TRBJ2-7; either TRBD1 or TRBD2 may fit D (5 bases each). The CDR3 is made up of 18 amino acids. CDR1 SGHVS and CDR2 FNYEAQ come from the germline V gene. Trimming removed 5 bases at V and 1 base at J, with 24 bases between. Full variable domain (missing parts from reference TRBV7-6 and TRBJ2-7): GAGVSQSPRYKVTKRGQDVALRCDPISGHVSLYWYRQALGQGPEFLTYFNYEAQQDKSGLPNDRFSAERPEGSISTLTIQRTEQRDSAMYRCASSRAGSGQPKSYEQYFGPGTRLTVT.

This clonotype showed up many times. The chain carries TRBV20-1 and TRBJ2-3; D is uncertain. V lost 0 bases, J lost 6 bases, and 7 bases lay in between. The CDR3 consists of 12 residues. The V gene's germline CDR1 is DFQATT and CDR2 SNEGSKA (reference sequence). This chain's CDR3 is CSARDRSDTQYF. The CDR3 nucleotides are TGCAGTGCTAGAGATAGATCGGATACGCAGTATTTT.

Ten or more counts support this clonotype. The rearrangement uses TRBV27 and TRBJ1-5; no definite D call. Trimming removed 6 bases from V and 6 bases from J, with 18 bases in between. The CDR3 spans 15 residues. Germline-derived CDR1 and CDR2 are MNHEY and SMNVEV (reference sequence). The DNA for the CDR3 is TGTGCCAGCAGGGTTACCGGAGGTTTCTCTCAGCCCCAGCATTTT. Translating gives CASRVTGGFSQPQHF.

This clonotype appeared many times. The rearrangement joins TRBV12-3 or TRBV12-4 to TRBJ2-1; 9 bases agree with TRBD2. The trim removed 6 bases at V and 8 bases at J, leaving 5 bases unmatched. The CDR3 sequence is 13 residues long. The CDR3 reads CASRAGGLDEQFF. CDR3 nucleotide sequence: TGTGCCAGCAGGGCGGGGGGGTTGGATGAGCAGTTCTTC.

This clonotype was seen many times. The CDR3 reads CASSLRRGPINEQFF. The CDR3 nucleotides read TGTGCCAGCAGCTTAAGGAGGGGACCTATCAATGAGCAGTTCTTC. The chain has TRBV13 and TRBJ2-1; maybe TRBD2 (6 bases). The V end lost 2 bases, the J end lost 6 bases, and 14 bases lay between the germline ends. Germline loops: CDR1 PRHDT, CDR2 FYEKMQ (reference sequence). The CDR3 extends over 15 amino acids.

At least ten counts were recorded for this clonotype. The genes are TRBV12-3 or TRBV12-4 and TRBJ1-5; TRBD1 agrees at 8 bases. With 6 bases clipped from V and 3 bases from J, the junction kept 10 bases outside the gene matches. The CDR3 extends over 16 amino acids. For the CDR3, the DNA is TGTGCCAGCAGCCAGGGGACAGGCAACAACAATCAGCCCCAGCATTTT. Its protein is CASSQGTGNNNQPQHF.

In its sample, this clonotype was seen many times. The chain uses TRBV4-2 and TRBJ1-1; the D gene is possibly TRBD1 (5 bases). CDR1 and CDR2 (germline): LGHNA, YNFKEQ. The V gene lost 2 bases and the J gene lost 7 bases, with 8 bases spanning the gap. The CDR3 is 12 amino acids. The DNA for the CDR3 is TGTGCCAGCAGCCAAAATAGGGGTGAAGCTTTCTTT. As protein: CASSQNRGEAFF.

The sample holds many counts of this clonotype. The chain combines TRBV3-1 with TRBJ2-5; 7 nucleotides agree with TRBD1. The CDR3 contains 15 residues. V lost 1 base and J lost 5; bases outside the gene matches: 7. Germline-derived CDR1 and CDR2 are LGHDT and YNNKEL (reference sequence). This CDR3 reads CASSQADRLGETQYF. The CDR3 DNA reads TGTGCCAGCAGCCAAGCGGACAGGCTTGGGGAGACCCAGTACTTC.

Ten or more counts support this clonotype. The DNA of the CDR3 is TGCGCCAGCAGCCAGGGACTAGCGGGAGGAGAGACCCAGTACTTC. It translates to CASSQGLAGGETQYF. The genes are TRBV5-1 and TRBJ2-5; the match to TRBD2 covers 15 bases. The CDR3 has 15 residues. With 4 bases clipped from V and 4 bases from J, the junction kept 2 bases outside the gene matches. Germline V gene data show CDR1 as SGHRS and CDR2 as YFSETQ.

This clonotype was seen at least ten times. V gene TRBV7-8 combines with J gene TRBJ1-1; D unclear. V lost 4 bases and J lost 6, with 15 bases in between. CDR1 SGHVS and CDR2 FQNEAQ come from the germline V gene. The CDR3 is made up of 14 amino acids. CDR3 sequence reads: CASSSPRMLAEAFF. Here the CDR3 DNA reads TGTGCCAGCAGCTCCCCCAGGATGCTGGCTGAAGCTTTCTTT.

This clonotype was counted many times. The rearrangement joins TRBV10-3 to TRBJ2-1, with TRBD1 matching over 10 bases. V lost 0 bases, J lost 6 bases, and 14 bases stayed unmatched. The CDR3 runs 19 residues. Germline V gene sequence: CDR1 ENHRY, CDR2 SYGVKD. The CDR3 protein is CAISESKFSRDRGSNEQFF. CDR3 DNA sequence: TGTGCCATCAGTGAGTCGAAGTTTTCCCGGGACAGGGGTTCCAATGAGCAGTTCTTC.

Many counts were recorded for this clonotype. The chain links TRBV5-1 to TRBJ2-3; no reliable D call. Germline CDR1 SGHRS, CDR2 YFSETQ. This CDR3 has 16 amino acids. Trimming took 0 bases from V and 0 from J, leaving 11 bases between them. CDR3 sequence (DNA): TGCGCCAGCAGCTTGGGTTACTACCTGAGCACAGATACGCAGTATTTT. As protein: CASSLGYYLSTDTQYF.

This clonotype was seen repeatedly, ten times or more. The chain uses TRBV7-2 and TRBJ1-1; TRBD1 matches at 7 bases. Germline values: CDR1 SGHTA, CDR2 FQGNSA. The V segment lost 3 bases and the J segment 2 bases; nucleotides outside the gene matches: 6. This CDR3 region has 15 residues. The CDR3 nucleotides read TGTGCCAGCAGCTTTGTTACAGGGGTTAACACTGAAGCTTTCTTT. Its translation is CASSFVTGVNTEAFF.

The genes are TRBV7-2 and TRBJ1-1; D ambiguous. The CDR3 runs to 13 residues. V was trimmed by 8 bases and J by 5 bases, leaving 15 bases between them. Germline V gives CDR1 SGHTA, CDR2 FQGNSA. CDR3 DNA: TGTGCCAGCTTAGTTCTTATCGGGACTGAAGCTTTCTTT. Amino acid sequence: CASLVLIGTEAFF.

There are many counts of this clonotype. The V gene is TRBV9, the J gene TRBJ1-2; 10 nucleotides align to TRBD1. The length of the CDR3 is 15 residues. Germline-derived CDR1 and CDR2 are SGDLS and YYNGEE. The V gene end was trimmed by 3 bases and the J gene end by 0 bases; junction bases not matched to a gene: 2. This CDR3 reads CASSGGQGANYGYTF. The CDR3 nucleotides read TGTGCCAGCAGCGGTGGACAGGGGGCTAACTATGGCTACACCTTC.

About this clonotype: The junction departs from the called germline gene at one end, perhaps through a read error. The gene calls are TRBV20-1 and TRBJ1-2; D possibly corresponds to TRBD1 (5 bases). Germline CDR1 DFQATT, CDR2 SNEGSKA (reference sequence). The CDR3 length is 15 residues. The CDR3 DNA sequence: TGCAGTGCATTCTCCGGGACTCTGGGGAACTATTGCTACACCTTC. It is translated as CSAFSGTLGNYCYTF.

This clonotype has ten or more counts. The V and J genes are TRBV24-1 and TRBJ2-2, with D perhaps TRBD1 (5 bases). V dropped 7 bases and J dropped 0 bases, with 17 bases sitting between them. CDR3 length: 17 amino acids. Per the germline V gene, CDR1 is KGHDR and CDR2 is SFDVKD. The CDR3 protein is CATSPGGASTNTGELFF. The CDR3 DNA reads as TGTGCCACCAGCCCCGGTGGGGCGTCGACGAACACCGGGGAGCTGTTTTTT.

This clonotype has at least ten counts. The gene calls are TRBV13 and TRBJ2-7; TRBD1 is a possible D gene (6 bases). V lost 0 bases and J lost 7, with 16 bases in between. CDR1 and CDR2 (germline): PRHDT, FYEKMQ (reference sequence). This CDR3 comprises 15 residues. The CDR3 loop reads CASSLGAGASMEQYF. DNA of the CDR3: TGTGCCAGCAGCTTAGGGGCAGGGGCATCCATGGAGCAGTACTTC.

This clonotype was seen ten or more times. Germline is not matched at one junction end, which may reflect a read error. The chain employs TRBV20-1 and TRBJ2-1; 7 bases are a match to TRBD2. The CDR3 is made up of 15 amino acids. From germline, CDR1 is DFQATT and CDR2 SNEGSKA (reference sequence). The CDR3 DNA reads as TGCAGTACTAGAGATGTGGGAGGGCCGCAGAATGAGCAGTTCTTC. Protein sequence: CSTRDVGGPQNEQFF.

This clonotype was seen ten or more times. This rearrangement joins TRBV6-2 or TRBV6-3 to TRBJ1-1; unclear D gene. Trimming took 0 bases from V and 3 from J, leaving 11 bases between them. Germline assignment: CDR1 MNHEY and CDR2 SVGEGT. This CDR3 is 15 amino acids long. The CDR3 protein is CASSYSPGWDTEAFF. CDR3 nucleotides: TGTGCCAGCAGTTACTCGCCAGGTTGGGACACTGAAGCTTTCTTT.

This clonotype was counted at least ten times. The chain recombines TRBV9 with TRBJ1-2, with 9 bases matching TRBD1. The germline V gene has CDR1 SGDLS and CDR2 YYNGEE. The J segment lost 4 bases and the V segment lost 0 bases, leaving 4 bases of the junction unmatched. The CDR3 covers 15 residues. The CDR3 DNA sequence: TGTGCCAGCAGCGTAGTAGGGACAGGGATCTATGGCTACACCTTC. Amino acids: CASSVVGTGIYGYTF.